The 17 T cell receptor beta chains below all came from one sample that was sequenced in a study of regulatory T cells in long-lasting Graves disease. This sample's time point: newly diagnosed GD, antithyroid drugs for less than 3 months. Isolated PBMC RNA provided the starting material for the TCR library. In building TCR beta libraries, iRepertoire HTBI primers were used together with Arm-PCR of CDR3 regions. TCRdb reanalysed the multiplex PCR reads using MiXCR and keeps one entry per CDR3 protein. Of 350,000 to 400,000 distinct CDR3 sequences in the sample, around 16% were seen once. These data were also filed under a second study, of T cells in Graves' hyperthyroidism and ophthalmopathy.

The sample was peripheral blood mononuclear cells (PBMCs), taken at new diagnosis, from a patient treated with antithyroid drugs. Every receptor here comes from a woman younger than 30 with Graves disease.

This clonotype was recorded at least ten times. V and J are TRBV5-4 and TRBJ2-1; the D call may be TRBD1 or TRBD2 (5 bases each). Germline V gives CDR1 SGHNT, CDR2 YYREEE (reference sequence). The CDR3 extends over 14 amino acids. V lost 2 bases to trimming and J lost 2 bases, with 8 bases between them. The CDR3 bases are TGTGCCAGCAGCTTCCGGGACCCCTACAATGAGCAGTTCTTC. This gives the protein CASSFRDPYNEQFF.

This clonotype was recorded at least ten times. The V call is TRBV12-3 or TRBV12-4, the J call TRBJ2-1; 11 bases fit TRBD2. The CDR3 sequence is 17 residues long. With V trimmed by 8 bases and J by 0 bases, 9 bases remained unmatched. In DNA, the CDR3 is TGTGCCAGCTCACCACTAACTAGCGGGAGCTCCTACAATGAGCAGTTCTTC. The encoded protein is CASSPLTSGSSYNEQFF.

This clonotype was seen only a few times. The V call is TRBV4-1, the J call TRBJ1-6; 7 bases agree with TRBD1. Germline V CDR1 and CDR2: MGHRA, YSYEKL. V was pared by 5 bases and J by 6 bases, with 7 bases of the junction left unmatched. CDR3 size: 15 residues. The CDR3 DNA reads TGCGCCAGCAGCGCACGGGACAGCTTTAATTCACCCCTCCACTTT. Its protein product is CASSARDSFNSPLHF.

The sample holds many counts of this clonotype. The chain has TRBV18 and TRBJ2-3; TRBD1 matches at 7 bases. The CDR3 is made up of 15 amino acids. Trimming removed 0 bases from V and 6 bases from J; junction bases left unmatched: 6. Per germline, CDR1 KGHSH and CDR2 LQKENI. CDR3 residues: CASSPPGTQGDTQYF. The CDR3 DNA reads TGTGCCAGCTCACCACCGGGGACACAGGGGGATACGCAGTATTTT.

This clonotype was observed many times. The chain couples TRBV7-3 to TRBJ2-3; tentative D call: TRBD2 (5 bases). Germline assignment: CDR1 SGHTA and CDR2 FQGTGA. The V gene lost 3 bases and the J gene lost 0 bases, with 13 bases spanning the gap. This CDR3 is 16 amino acids long. This CDR3 reads CASSLFHEGSTDTQYF. The CDR3 DNA reads TGTGCCAGCAGCTTGTTTCATGAGGGTAGCACAGATACGCAGTATTTT.

This clonotype was picked up many times. The chain uses TRBV27 and TRBJ2-1; the D gene is possibly TRBD1 (7 bases). V shed 8 bases and J shed 4 bases, with 15 bases lying between them. This CDR3 has 14 residues. CDR1 and CDR2 (germline): MNHEY, SMNVEV (reference sequence). The CDR3 loop is CASRGTATYNEQFF. CDR3 coding DNA: TGTGCCAGCCGCGGGACAGCGACTTACAATGAGCAGTTCTTC.

Many counts were recorded for this clonotype. V gene TRBV5-4 combines with J gene TRBJ2-1; D is tentatively TRBD1 or TRBD2 (5 bases each). Trimming stripped 4 bases from V and 0 bases from J, with 11 bases between. The CDR3 has 15 amino acids. The germline V gene has CDR1 SGHNT and CDR2 YYREEE (reference sequence). CDR3 bases: TGTGCCAGCAGCCGGGACCGGGGCTCCTACAATGAGCAGTTCTTC. Amino acid sequence: CASSRDRGSYNEQFF.

This clonotype was seen a handful of times. This chain uses TRBV2 with TRBJ1-5, with a weak D call TRBD1 (6 bases). Germline values: CDR1 SNHLY, CDR2 FYNNEI. V shed 8 bases and J shed 2 bases, with 13 bases lying between them. The CDR3 totals 14 residues. CDR3 coding DNA: TGTGCCAGCGTGGGGGCCTATGGCAATCAGCCCCAGCATTTT. Its protein is CASVGAYGNQPQHF.

At least ten counts were recorded for this clonotype. V is TRBV20-1 and J is TRBJ1-2; no clear D gene. V was clipped by 3 bases and J by 4 bases, with 12 bases between them. From germline, CDR1 is DFQATT and CDR2 SNEGSKA (reference sequence). This CDR3 is 13 amino acids long. The CDR3 DNA follows: TGCAGTGCTAGGGGTGGAGCAGTCTATGGCTACACCTTC. Translated: CSARGGAVYGYTF.

This clonotype has a count of ten or more. This chain connects TRBV11-2 to TRBJ2-4, with D perhaps TRBD2 (6 bases). Germline-derived CDR1 and CDR2 are SGHAT and FQNNGV. Trimming removed 1 base from V and 8 bases from J, with 12 bases in between. CDR3 length: 14 amino acids. CDR3 nucleotide sequence: TGTGCCAGCAGCTTAGCCGGCGGGACGGACATTCAGTACTTC. Translation: CASSLAGGTDIQYF.

This clonotype has a count of ten or more. The J gene is TRBJ1-1, the V gene TRBV28, with D unclear. CDR1 and CDR2 from the germline V gene are MDHEN and SYDVKM. The V end was cut by 2 bases, the J end by 8 bases, with 12 bases between. The CDR3 runs to 13 residues. The DNA for the CDR3 is TGTGCCAGCAGTTTAAAGGGAGTGGTCGAAGCTTTCTTT. This codes for CASSLKGVVEAFF.

The chain uses TRBV7-9 and TRBJ2-7; D is unresolved. This CDR3 is 12 amino acids long. The germline gives CDR1 SEHNR, CDR2 FQNEAQ (reference sequence). Trimming took off 2 bases at V and 5 bases at J, with 7 bases between the two ends. CDR3 in DNA: TGTGCCAGCAGCTTAATCCCCCACGAGCAGTACTTC. Its translation: CASSLIPHEQYF.

This clonotype appeared many times. The V gene is TRBV20-1, the J gene TRBJ2-7; TRBD1 agrees at 7 bases. This CDR3 spans 14 amino acids. V lost 8 bases to trimming and J lost 3 bases; unmatched junction nucleotides: 13. Germline CDR1 reads DFQATT; CDR2 reads SNEGSKA (reference sequence). The CDR3: CSTIKGAVHYEQYF. The CDR3 nucleotides read TGCAGTACCATAAAGGGGGCGGTCCACTACGAGCAGTACTTC.

V and J are TRBV10-3 and TRBJ2-3; unclear D gene. Per the germline V gene, CDR1 is ENHRY and CDR2 is SYGVKD. V was clipped by 1 base and J by 0 bases, with 8 bases between them. CDR3 length: 15 residues. CDR3 sequence reads: CAISEWDTSTDTQYF. In DNA, the CDR3 is TGTGCCATCAGTGAGTGGGATACTAGCACAGATACGCAGTATTTT.

V usage is TRBV9 and J usage is TRBJ2-1, with 9 bases identical to TRBD2. This CDR3 comprises 13 residues. The V segment lost 4 bases and the J segment 10 bases; nucleotides outside the gene matches: 6. Germline lookup yields CDR1 SGDLS and CDR2 YYNGEE. CDR3 in amino acids: CASSPAGGREQFF. The CDR3 DNA is TGTGCCAGCAGCCCGGCGGGGGGGAGGGAGCAGTTCTTC.

Ten or more counts support this clonotype. This chain joins TRBV5-1 and TRBJ2-7, with 8 bases identical to TRBD2. CDR3 length: 15 residues. The V gene's germline CDR1 is SGHRS and CDR2 YFSETQ. V shed 3 bases and J 5 bases; nucleotides not matched to a gene: 10. CDR3 residues: CASSSMQRGLHEQYF. In DNA form, the CDR3 reads TGCGCCAGCAGCTCCATGCAGCGGGGGCTTCACGAGCAGTACTTC.

This clonotype was seen at least ten times. V is TRBV13 and J is TRBJ2-5; TRBD2 agrees at 10 bases. Germline CDR1 PRHDT, CDR2 FYEKMQ (reference sequence). V gave up 0 bases and J gave up 0 bases; unmatched junction bases: 7. The length of the CDR3 is 18 residues. The CDR3 sequence is CASSLGASGGPYQETQYF. The CDR3 coding sequence is TGTGCCAGCAGCTTAGGAGCTAGCGGGGGTCCGTACCAAGAGACCCAGTACTTC. The entire variable domain, with the rest obtained from reference TRBV13 and TRBJ2-5, is as follows: AAGVIQSPRHLIKEKRETATLKCYPIPRHDTVYWYQQGPGQDPQFLISFYEKMQSDKGSIPDRFSAQQFSDYHSELNMSSLELGDSALYFCASSLGASGGPYQETQYFGPGTRLLVL.